This TCR beta chain was captured by sequencing in a study of blood T cells in healthy people across ages. The study's findings and limits: Greater diversity and more naive CD4+ cells were seen in long-lived donors than in aged donors.

Next came a second PCR, run for roughly 6 to 11 cycles, which used a sample-barcoded 5' primer along with a J-beta primer mix. A template-switch adaptor that had 12 random nucleotides put a tag on each cDNA molecule. MiXCR was run by TCRdb on the 5' RACE reads, yielding one entry per CDR3 protein. The table has about 290,000 distinct CDR3 sequences, around 29% seen once. This clonotype was picked up a small number of times. Its target is not known. This TCR was recovered from a woman aged 70-85 years in good health. Sequencing input: blood.

CDR3 in amino acids: CASSQEGGADTQYF. DNA of the CDR3: TGCGCCAGCAGCCAAGAGGGTGGCGCAGATACGCAGTATTTT. The chain uses TRBV4-1 and TRBJ2-3; D not resolved. Trimming removed 0 bases at V and 4 bases at J, with 8 bases between. Germline values: CDR1 MGHRA, CDR2 YSYEKL. CDR3 length: 14 residues.